This T cell receptor (beta chain) was profiled in a study of beta chain features in type 1 diabetes. V was trimmed by 0 bases and J by 6 bases, leaving 13 bases between them. CDR1 and CDR2 (germline): SGHRS, YFSETQ. The CDR3 runs to 15 residues. The investigators reverse transcribed all of the isolated RNA, so they sequenced expressed TCRB transcripts. An average around 3.3 million reads came from naive, central memory and regulatory T cell samples. Measured with immunoSEQ multiplex PCR; TCRdb has only the in-frame clones, and not every one. The sample contains nearly 350,000 clones, 8% of which appear only once. This clone occurred a few times.

Material: central memory CD4+ T cells from blood. The receptor's source is a woman between 18 and 29 years old in good health. The genes are TRBV5-1 and TRBJ2-4; D perhaps matches TRBD2 (7 bases). The CDR3 region is CASSLDGGRTNIQYF. The CDR3 coding sequence is TGCGCCAGCAGCTTGGACGGGGGGCGCACAAACATTCAGTACTTC.